The sequence of this TCR beta chain was determined in a study of beta chain features in type 1 diabetes. Study background: Taken together, all samples contributed nearly 110 million examined sorted cells. The study, taken as a whole, reports: Overrepresentation of cells with high TCR expression could result from cDNA sequencing.

Of note for this clone: What it binds is not known.

Sequencing targeted expressed TCRB transcripts, as all isolated RNA had been reverse transcribed. Profiled with immunoSEQ multiplex PCR; TCRdb holds only in-frame clones, not every one. Altogether some 140,000 clones are present, approximately 9.2% being singletons, with the ten largest covering about 0.68%. The CDR3 runs 14 residues. Germline V gene data show CDR1 as WSHSY and CDR2 as SAAADI. Germline trimming cut 6 bases from V and 4 bases from J; bases unmatched to any gene: 4. The sequenced material came from central memory CD4+ T cells from blood. This TCR was sampled from a man aged 18 to 35 in good health. This chain links TRBV10-2 with TRBJ2-1; 9 bases align to TRBD1. CDR3 sequence reads: CASRADRGYNEQFF. The CDR3 region has the DNA TGCGCCAGCAGAGCGGACAGGGGTTACAATGAGCAGTTCTTC.